These T cell receptor beta chains were read from a single sample in a study of cytomegalovirus exposure and HLA in healthy donors. TCRdb keeps only in-frame clones here, not all; method: immunoSEQ multiplex PCR. The repertoire holds some 130,000 clones, with 70% to 80% as singletons. Sequenced material: PBMCs. Receptors originate from a man between 18 and 35 years old in good health and CMV-seronegative. Each CDR3 is given with its conserved first and last residue. Fields, in order: J gene, D gene, V gene, clone size, CDR3 protein, CDR3 DNA. D genes are given only for firm matches. Rows give clone size only sometimes, using once, few, many, or a class for an expanded clone.

>TRBJ2-7|TRBD2|TRBV11-2|.
CASGLAGGDEQYF
TGTGCCAGCGGGCTAGCGGGAGGAGACGAGCAGTACTTC
>TRBJ2-1|.|TRBV18|few
CASSPPAFSYNEQFF
TGTGCCAGCTCACCACCGGCATTTTCCTACAATGAGCAGTTCTTC
>TRBJ2-6|.|TRBV29-1|.
CSVAPNSPSGANVLTF
TGCAGCGTTGCTCCGAACTCGCCCTCTGGGGCCAACGTCCTGACTTTC
>TRBJ2-7|TRBD1|TRBV5-4|.
CASSWGTGGSYEQYF
TGTGCCAGCAGCTGGGGCACAGGGGGCTCCTACGAGCAGTACTTC
>TRBJ2-7|.|TRBV7-3|.
CASSLIRDLSYEQYF
TGTGCCAGCAGCCTAATCCGGGACTTATCCTACGAGCAGTACTTC
>TRBJ2-4|TRBD2|TRBV5-1|.
CASSSRGSGSFNIQYF
TGCGCCAGCAGCTCCCGCGGGAGCGGGAGTTTCAACATTCAGTACTTC
>TRBJ2-3|TRBD2|TRBV11-2|few
CASSSLSGSTDTQYF
TGTGCCAGCAGCTCCCTTAGCGGGAGTACAGATACGCAGTATTTT
>TRBJ2-2|.|TRBV21-1|.
CASSTGGGAELFF
TGTGCCAGCAGCACTGGTGGGGGGGCGGAGCTGTTTTTT
>TRBJ2-1|TRBD2|TRBV11-2|few
CASSLKDGIAGVGYNEQFF
TGTGCCAGCAGTTTAAAAGATGGTATAGCGGGAGTGGGGTACAATGAGCAGTTCTTC
>TRBJ2-3|.|TRBV30|.
CAGLDTDTQYF
TGTGCCGGACTTGACACAGATACGCAGTATTTT
>TRBJ2-3|TRBD2|TRBV19|.
CASSIAGGTDTQYF
TGTGCCAGTAGTATTGCGGGAGGCACAGATACGCAGTATTTT
>TRBJ1-5|TRBD1|TRBV4-3|.
CASSQDDRAGNQPQHF
TGCGCCAGCAGCCAAGATGACAGGGCAGGCAATCAGCCCCAGCATTTT
>TRBJ1-2|TRBD1|TRBV27|once
CASSFFAGGSDYGYTF
TGTGCCAGCAGTTTTTTTGCAGGGGGCTCTGACTATGGCTACACCTTC
>TRBJ2-5|TRBD1|TRBV5-1|.
CASSWGGDRQETQYF
TGCGCCAGCAGCTGGGGTGGGGACAGACAAGAGACCCAGTACTTC
>TRBJ1-3|.|TRBV9|.
CASSVAQGGGNTIYF
TGTGCCAGCAGCGTAGCGCAGGGTGGTGGAAACACCATATATTTT
>TRBJ2-1|TRBD2|TRBV14|.
CASSRDTGTSGRGEQFF
TGTGCCAGCAGCCGAGATACCGGGACTAGCGGGAGGGGTGAGCAGTTCTTC
>TRBJ1-4|.|TRBV11-2|.
CASGPGGSGEKLFF
TGTGCCAGCGGACCCGGGGGATCGGGGGAAAAACTGTTTTTT
>TRBJ2-7|TRBD1|TRBV5-6|.
CASSPGQGGWEQYF
TGTGCCAGCAGCCCCGGACAGGGGGGTTGGGAGCAGTACTTC
>TRBJ1-1|.|TRBV4-1|few
CASSQDSRVPEAFF
TGCGCCAGCAGCCAAGATTCTCGGGTCCCCGAAGCTTTCTTT
>TRBJ1-1|TRBD1|TRBV25-1|.
CASSDRDSEAFF
TGTGCCAGCAGTGACCGGGACAGTGAAGCTTTCTTT
>TRBJ2-3|.|TRBV7-8|.
CASSLDASGDTQYF
TGTGCCAGCAGCTTAGATGCTAGTGGGGATACGCAGTATTTT
>TRBJ2-3|TRBD2|TRBV7-9|once
CALPPAGVSTDTQYF
TGTGCCCTCCCCCCGGCGGGGGTGAGCACAGATACGCAGTATTTT
>TRBJ1-1|.|TRBV18|few
CASSPVSRNTEAFF
TGTGCCAGCTCACCAGTGTCGCGGAACACTGAAGCTTTCTTT
>TRBJ1-1|.|TRBV19|.
CASSIIRGTEAFF
TGTGCCAGTAGTATCATCCGGGGGACTGAAGCTTTCTTT
>TRBJ2-7|TRBD2|TRBV5-5|.
CASSDQGTSGYGQYF
TGTGCCAGCAGCGACCAAGGGACTAGCGGCTACGGGCAGTACTTC
>TRBJ1-2|.|TRBV7-2|.
CASSPDKTYGYTF
TGTGCCAGCAGCCCGGACAAGACCTATGGCTACACCTTC
>TRBJ1-1|TRBD1|TRBV5-8|.
CASSQTQGGEAFF
TGTGCCAGCAGCCAAACACAGGGGGGTGAAGCTTTCTTT
>TRBJ2-3|TRBD1|TRBV30|.
CAWSMDRDTQYF
TGTGCCTGGAGTATGGACAGGGATACGCAGTATTTT
>TRBJ2-5|TRBD2|TRBV19|.
CASSMLSGGQETQYF
TGTGCCAGTAGTATGCTGTCGGGGGGGCAAGAGACCCAGTACTTC
>TRBJ2-7|TRBD2|TRBV9|once
CASSATTSAPYEQYF
TGTGCCAGCAGCGCAACGACTAGCGCACCCTACGAGCAGTACTTC
>TRBJ1-5|.|TRBV7-8|.
CASSLSNGGVSNQPQHF
TGTGCCAGCAGCTTATCGAATGGGGGGGTTAGCAATCAGCCCCAGCATTTT
>TRBJ2-5|TRBD2|TRBV7-2|.
CASSTLAGRETQYF
TGTGCCAGCAGCACGTTAGCGGGAAGAGAGACCCAGTACTTC
>TRBJ2-1|TRBD2|TRBV10-1|.
CASSDFGTSGSNEQFF
TGCGCCAGCAGTGATTTCGGGACTAGCGGGAGTAATGAGCAGTTCTTC
>TRBJ1-3|TRBD1|TRBV7-3|.
CASSSPGQGAIYF
TGTGCCAGCAGCTCCCCCGGACAGGGCGCCATATATTTT
>TRBJ2-5|TRBD1|TRBV19|.
CASSIDVGTAQETQYF
TGTGCCAGTAGTATAGACGTAGGGACAGCCCAAGAGACCCAGTACTTC
>TRBJ1-3|TRBD1|TRBV18|.
CASSSDRGPGNTIYF
TGTGCCAGCTCATCCGACAGGGGACCTGGAAACACCATATATTTT
>TRBJ1-4|TRBD1|TRBV19|.
CASTDPTGPNEKLFF
TGTGCCAGTACCGACCCGACAGGGCCGAATGAAAAACTGTTTTTT
>TRBJ1-1|.|TRBV20-1|once
CSAWLNTEAFF
TGCAGTGCTTGGCTGAACACTGAAGCTTTCTTT
>TRBJ2-7|.|TRBV4-2|.
CASSQVSGRGAHEQYF
TGTGCCAGCAGCCAAGTATCAGGTCGTGGGGCCCACGAGCAGTACTTC
>TRBJ2-1|TRBD2|TRBV9|.
CASSVVASGSSYNEQFF
TGTGCCAGCAGCGTAGTGGCTAGCGGGAGCTCCTACAATGAGCAGTTCTTC
>TRBJ1-2|.|TRBV2|few
CATVRSSEANYGYTF
TGTGCCACAGTCCGGAGCAGCGAAGCTAACTATGGCTACACCTTC
>TRBJ1-4|TRBD1|TRBV9|few
CASSGGTVLNEKLFF
TGTGCCAGCAGCGGGGGGACAGTCCTTAATGAAAAACTGTTTTTT
>TRBJ2-1|TRBD2|TRBV11-2|.
CASSSRLAGVVNEQFF
TGTGCCAGCAGCTCCCGGCTAGCGGGAGTGGTAAATGAGCAGTTCTTC
>TRBJ1-5|TRBD1|TRBV7-8|once
CASSLRQGHQPQHF
TGTGCCAGCAGCCTCAGACAGGGCCATCAGCCCCAGCATTTT
>TRBJ1-5|TRBD1|TRBV6-5|.
CASSSLKRGHQPQHF
TGTGCCAGCAGTTCCCTAAAGAGGGGGCATCAGCCCCAGCATTTT
>TRBJ1-6|TRBD1|TRBV30|once
CAWSGDRVNSYNSPLHF
TGTGCCTGGAGTGGCGACAGGGTCAACTCCTATAATTCACCCCTCCACTTT
>TRBJ1-2|.|TRBV4-1|.
CASSQDQQAFYGYTF
TGCGCCAGCAGCCAAGATCAACAGGCTTTCTATGGCTACACCTTC